One sample yielded the 2 T cell receptor beta chains listed below, sequenced in a study of T cell changes during pregnancy in multiple sclerosis. Libraries were prepared by immunoSEQ multiplex PCR; TCRdb keeps only in-frame clonotypes and omits some of them. The sample has about 100,000 clones, roughly 90% seen once. This specimen was peripheral blood, taken after pregnancy. These receptors came from a female donor with multiple sclerosis, enrolled in a pregnancy study.

The table lists this clone with a count of one. The chain combines TRBV29-1 with TRBJ1-1, with D possibly being TRBD1 (6 bases). V dropped 7 bases and J dropped 6 bases, with 9 bases sitting between them. From germline, CDR1 is SQVTM and CDR2 ANQGSEA. The CDR3 totals 10 residues. This CDR3 is CSGGQPEAFF. The CDR3, as DNA: TGCAGCGGGGGACAACCTGAAGCTTTCTTT.

Many counts were recorded for this clone. The chain links TRBV7-9 to TRBJ1-1; 11 bases align to TRBD1. J lost 6 bases, V lost 5 bases, and 5 bases had no gene match. The CDR3 spans 14 residues. In germline, CDR1 is SEHNR, CDR2 FQNEAQ (reference sequence). The CDR3 sequence is CASSEDRGLSEAFF. CDR3 in DNA: TGTGCCAGCAGCGAGGACAGGGGGCTTTCTGAAGCTTTCTTT.